This entry lists 15 T cell receptor beta chains sequenced from one sample in a study of blood T cell repertoires in COVID-19 (dated by TCRdb to about 2020). Library preparation used the immunoSEQ multiplex PCR assay. Entries here come from immuneACCESS through TCRdb and include only in-frame sequences with V and J called. Some clones fail to appear in such tables; in the studies checked, an unresolved V gene covers under half of the shortfall, and the cause of the remainder is unknown. This sample is represented by some 300,000 clones; roughly 89% of them were singletons. The ten largest account for more than 9% of the sample. Input material: PBMCs or T cells enriched from blood (not recorded which). The origin of the receptors is a woman between 25 and 40 years old who had recovered from COVID-19.

The chain recombines TRBV11-3 with TRBJ1-1; 9 bases map to TRBD1. The CDR3 is made up of 17 amino acids. CDR1 and CDR2 (germline): SGHNT, YENEEA. V was pared by 5 bases and J by 2 bases, with 12 bases of the junction left unmatched. CDR3 bases: TGTGCCAGCAGCGCTAAAGCGGACAGGGGTCTTAACACTGAAGCTTTCTTT. This codes for CASSAKADRGLNTEAFF. Looking up the rest from reference TRBV11-3 and TRBJ1-1 gives the full variable domain: EAGVVQSPRYKIIEKKQPVAFWCNPISGHNTLYWYLQNLGQGPELLIRYENEEAVDDSQLPKDRFSAERLKGVDSTLKIQPAELGDSAVYLCASSAKADRGLNTEAFFGQGTRLTVV.

In its sample, this clone was seen a few times. The sample holds other DNA sequences that translate to the same CDR3. The V and J genes are TRBV9 and TRBJ2-2; D is possibly TRBD2 (6 bases). V was clipped by 2 bases and J by 0 bases, with 11 bases between them. This CDR3 region has 16 residues. CDR1 is SGDLS, CDR2 YYNGEE, per germline. The CDR3 sequence is CASSVAGLANTGELFF. CDR3 bases: TGTGCCAGCAGCGTGGCGGGGCTAGCGAACACCGGGGAGCTGTTTTTT.

The chain carries TRBV29-1 and TRBJ2-5, with TRBD1 matching 10 bases. The CDR3 loop spans 13 amino acids. The germline V gene encodes CDR1 SQVTM and CDR2 ANQGSEA. In nucleotides, the CDR3 is TGCAGTTCGACAGGGGGCCGGGAAGAGACCCAGTACTTC. Translation: CSSTGGREETQYF.

This chain connects TRBV27 to TRBJ1-2; 7 positions match TRBD1. The CDR3 extends over 15 amino acids. V was pared by 3 bases and J by 8 bases, with 12 bases of the junction left unmatched. Germline V gene data show CDR1 as MNHEY and CDR2 as SMNVEV (reference sequence). CDR3 sequence reads: CASSFSREGAKGYTF. The DNA for the CDR3 is TGTGCCAGCAGTTTTTCCCGAGAGGGGGCAAAAGGCTACACCTTC.

The rearrangement uses TRBV28 and TRBJ1-2; D is ambiguous. The germline gives CDR1 MDHEN, CDR2 SYDVKM. V dropped 7 bases and J dropped 6 bases, with 12 bases sitting between them. The CDR3 runs 12 residues. CDR3 protein: CASTKPPDGYTF. The CDR3 bases are TGTGCCAGCACCAAACCGCCGGATGGCTACACCTTC.

This chain connects TRBV7-9 to TRBJ1-2; no definite D call. The germline V gene encodes CDR1 SEHNR and CDR2 FQNEAQ (reference sequence). CDR3 length: 12 residues. Trimming removed 5 bases at V and 1 base at J, with 5 bases between. DNA for the CDR3: TGTGCCAGCAGCCCCGTTAACTATGGCTACACCTTC. The encoded protein is CASSPVNYGYTF.

A few counts support this clone. V and J are TRBV28 and TRBJ1-2; D unresolved. The CDR3 totals 11 residues. Trimming removed 3 bases at V and 8 bases at J, with 7 bases between. CDR1 and CDR2 from the germline V gene are MDHEN and SYDVKM. The CDR3 DNA reads as TGTGCCAGCAGTTTTGCGATGGGCTACACCTTC. Translation gives CASSFAMGYTF.

The V and J genes are TRBV7-9 and TRBJ1-3; 7 nucleotides align to TRBD1. The CDR3 is 15 amino acids. Trimming took 2 bases from V and 2 from J; bases not matched to a gene: 3. CDR1 SEHNR and CDR2 FQNEAQ come from the germline V gene (reference sequence). CDR3 in amino acids: CASSLQGVPGNTIYF. CDR3 DNA sequence: TGTGCCAGCAGCTTACAGGGGGTGCCTGGAAACACCATATATTTT.

This rearrangement joins TRBV4-2 to TRBJ1-2; the match to TRBD1 covers 8 bases. From germline, CDR1 is LGHNA and CDR2 YNFKEQ. The CDR3 covers 15 residues. V lost 4 bases, J lost 1 base, and 5 bases stayed unmatched. For the CDR3, the DNA is TGTGCCAGCAGCCTAGGGACAGGAGATAACTATGGCTACACCTTC. Translated: CASSLGTGDNYGYTF.

The V and J genes are TRBV7-3 and TRBJ2-1, with 8 bases fitting TRBD2. This CDR3 region has 15 residues. Germline V lookup: CDR1 SGHTA, CDR2 FQGTGA. Trimming cost V 3 bases and J 4 bases; bases outside gene matches: 5. CDR3 sequence (DNA): TGTGCCAGCAGCTTGGGAGCGGGAGATTACAATGAGCAGTTCTTC. Amino acids: CASSLGAGDYNEQFF.

This rearrangement joins TRBV30 to TRBJ1-1; TRBD1 aligns across 7 bases. CDR1 GTSNPN and CDR2 SVGIG come from the germline V gene (reference sequence). V was pared by 4 bases and J by 4 bases, with 12 bases of the junction left unmatched. The CDR3 contains 15 residues. DNA of the CDR3: TGTGCCTGGACCCGACAGGGTGTTGGACGCACTGAAGCTTTCTTT. Residues: CAWTRQGVGRTEAFF.

This clone is a singleton in its sample. The chain has TRBV4-1 and TRBJ1-2, with a weak D call TRBD1 (6 bases). The CDR3 covers 16 residues. The germline gives CDR1 MGHRA, CDR2 YSYEKL. Trimming took off 4 bases at V and 1 base at J, with 16 bases between the two ends. The CDR3 reads CASSPLEQGHNYGYTF. In DNA form, the CDR3 reads TGCGCCAGCAGCCCTCTAGAGCAGGGGCATAACTATGGCTACACCTTC.

V gene TRBV29-1 combines with J gene TRBJ2-1; TRBD2 matches 16 bases. Germline CDR1 reads SQVTM; CDR2 reads ANQGSEA. The CDR3 has 15 amino acids. The J segment lost 9 bases and the V segment lost 4 bases, leaving 6 bases of the junction unmatched. CDR3 loop: CSVVGTSGRATEQFF. CDR3 in DNA: TGCAGCGTTGTGGGGACTAGCGGGAGGGCCACTGAGCAGTTCTTC.

The chain employs TRBV25-1 and TRBJ2-4; TRBD1 matches 9 bases. V shed 6 bases, J shed 1 base, and the junction held 1 base outside the gene matches. Per the germline V gene, CDR1 is MGHDK and CDR2 is SYGVNS. The CDR3 is made up of 14 amino acids. CDR3 bases: TGTGCCAGCAGCGGGACAGGGGCCAAAAACATTCAGTACTTC. Its protein is CASSGTGAKNIQYF. The entire variable domain, with the rest obtained from reference TRBV25-1 and TRBJ2-4, is as follows: EADIYQTPRYLVIGTGKKITLECSQTMGHDKMYWYQQDPGMELHLIHYSYGVNSTEKGDLSSESTVSRIRTEHFPLTLESARPSHTSQYLCASSGTGAKNIQYFGAGTRLSVL.

CDR3 DNA: TGTGCCAGCAGTTACACAGGGTTTTTCTACGAGCAGTACTTC. Its protein is CASSYTGFFYEQYF. The V gene is TRBV6-5, the J gene TRBJ2-7, with a weak D call TRBD1 (6 bases). The germline CDR1 and CDR2 sequences are MNHEY and SVGAGI. Trimming cost V 2 bases and J 3 bases, with 11 bases left between them. The CDR3 is 14 amino acids.